The 27 T cell receptor beta chains listed next were all sequenced from one sample in a study of long-term antiretroviral therapy in people with HIV. Sequencing used immunoSEQ v3.0 at survey level. Using immunoSEQ multiplex PCR, the repertoire was profiled, and TCRdb retains in-frame clones only, with some absent. Of over 25,000 clones in the sample, about 93% were seen once. Sequenced here: unsorted PBMCs, sampled 6.2 years after starting antiretroviral therapy. The receptors derive from a man in his forties with HIV.

V and J are TRBV10-1 and TRBJ2-2; tentative D call: TRBD2 (6 bases). V lost 4 bases to trimming and J lost 4 bases, with 10 bases between them. In germline, CDR1 is WNHNN, CDR2 SYGVQD (reference sequence). The CDR3 contains 14 residues. CDR3 amino acids: CASSAGSGTGELFF. The CDR3, as DNA: TGCGCCAGCAGTGCGGGTAGCGGCACCGGGGAGCTGTTTTTT.

V is TRBV7-8 and J is TRBJ2-7, with D unresolved. The germline V gene encodes CDR1 SGHVS and CDR2 FQNEAQ. This CDR3 is built from 14 residues. V gave up 3 bases and J gave up 4 bases, with 13 bases separating them. The DNA for the CDR3 is TGTGCCAGCAGCTTGGACCACTCAACATACGAGCAGTACTTC. It encodes CASSLDHSTYEQYF.

J is TRBJ1-4 and V is TRBV7-2; 7 nucleotides agree with TRBD1. The CDR3 length is 15 residues. The V and J ends lost 5 bases and 5 bases, in that order; junction bases with no gene match: 8. Germline CDR1 reads SGHTA; CDR2 reads FQGNSA. The CDR3 region is CASSQHRGGNEKLFF. The CDR3 DNA reads TGTGCCAGCAGCCAACACAGGGGCGGCAATGAAAAACTGTTTTTT.

The CDR3 region is CASSQVGGRTDTQYF. As DNA, the CDR3 is TGTGCCAGCAGCCAAGTTGGGGGGAGGACAGATACGCAGTATTTT. V is TRBV7-3 and J is TRBJ2-3, with a weak D call TRBD2 (6 bases). Germline CDR1 SGHTA, CDR2 FQGTGA. The V and J ends lost 5 bases and 3 bases respectively, with 15 bases between them. CDR3 length equals 15 residues.

V is TRBV19 and J is TRBJ1-5, with a tentative D call TRBD1 (6 bases). This CDR3 spans 15 amino acids. CDR1 is LNHDA, CDR2 SQIVND, per germline (reference sequence). With 3 bases removed from V and 4 bases from J, the gap between germline ends came to 13 bases. The CDR3 loop reads CASSIAGEVNQPQHF. As DNA, the CDR3 is TGTGCCAGTAGTATTGCAGGGGAGGTAAATCAGCCCCAGCATTTT. The full variable domain, in which reference TRBV19 and TRBJ1-5 provide the parts outside the CDR3, is DGGITQSPKYLFRKEGQNVTLSCEQNLNHDAMYWYRQDPGQGLRLIYYSQIVNDFQKGDIAEGYSVSREKKESFPLTVTSAQKNPTAFYLCASSIAGEVNQPQHFGDGTRLSIL.

CDR3 sequence reads: CASSGLAGTDTQYF. As DNA, the CDR3 is TGTGCCAGCAGTGGACTAGCGGGCACAGATACGCAGTATTTT. The V and J genes are TRBV2 and TRBJ2-3; 9 bases line up with TRBD2. CDR1 and CDR2 (germline): SNHLY, FYNNEI. The CDR3 extends over 14 amino acids. V was pared by 4 bases and J by 1 base, with 0 bases of the junction left unmatched.

The chain recombines TRBV18 with TRBJ2-5; TRBD2 is a possible D gene (5 bases). The V gene lost 3 bases and the J gene lost 5 bases, with 13 bases spanning the gap. There are 14 residues in the CDR3. The germline V gene has CDR1 KGHSH and CDR2 LQKENI. This CDR3 reads CASSPLDGMETQYF. In nucleotides, the CDR3 is TGTGCCAGCTCACCGCTCGACGGGATGGAGACCCAGTACTTC.

The chain uses TRBV27 and TRBJ2-7; maybe TRBD2 (5 bases). The V gene lost 6 bases and the J gene lost 2 bases, with 8 bases spanning the gap. Germline CDR1 reads MNHEY; CDR2 reads SMNVEV (reference sequence). The CDR3 runs 12 residues. The CDR3, as DNA: TGTGCCAGCAGCAGAGGGACCTACGAGCAGTACTTC. It codes for CASSRGTYEQYF.

The chain recombines TRBV9 with TRBJ2-7; 13 nucleotides line up with TRBD2. Germline-derived CDR1 and CDR2 are SGDLS and YYNGEE. The CDR3 contains 17 residues. V was clipped by 1 base and J by 6 bases; unmatched bases: 10. CDR3 in amino acids: CASSVNRLAGGVGEQYF. CDR3 bases: TGTGCCAGCAGCGTAAACCGACTAGCGGGAGGAGTGGGCGAGCAGTACTTC. The whole variable domain, remainder taken from reference TRBV9 and TRBJ2-7, is DSGVTQTPKHLITATGQRVTLRCSPRSGDLSVYWYQQSLDQGLQFLIQYYNGEERAKGNILERFSAQQFPDLHSELNLSSLELGDSALYFCASSVNRLAGGVGEQYFGPGTRLTVT.

The chain recombines TRBV6-1 with TRBJ2-7, with a possible D match to TRBD1 (6 bases). Trimming took off 0 bases at V and 2 bases at J, with 11 bases between the two ends. The CDR3 runs to 15 residues. Germline values: CDR1 MNHNS, CDR2 SASEGT. The CDR3 DNA sequence: TGTGCCAGCAGTGAAGCGCAGGGGTGGGCCTACGAGCAGTACTTC. Protein sequence: CASSEAQGWAYEQYF.

The chain links TRBV6-5 to TRBJ2-7; 8 bases line up with TRBD1. Losses at the gene ends were 6 bases for V and 4 bases for J; bases not matched to a gene: 5. CDR1 is MNHEY and CDR2 is SVGAGI in the germline V gene. The CDR3 covers 13 residues. CDR3 amino acids: CASRIRGQYEQYF. DNA for the CDR3: TGTGCCAGCAGGATCAGGGGGCAGTACGAGCAGTACTTC.

The gene calls are TRBV5-6 and TRBJ2-2; the match to TRBD1 covers 8 bases. Germline-derived CDR1 and CDR2 are SGHDT and YYEEEE. The CDR3 runs 17 residues. J lost 3 bases, V lost 2 bases, and 9 bases had no gene match. CDR3 coding DNA: TGTGCCAGCAGCTTAAGAGCGACAGGGGCATACACCGGGGAGCTGTTTTTT. This sequence encodes CASSLRATGAYTGELFF.

This clone appeared a single time. The gene calls are TRBV7-7 and TRBJ1-1; no definite D call. Germline V gives CDR1 SSHAT, CDR2 FNYEAQ (reference sequence). With 5 bases removed from V and 4 bases from J, the gap between germline ends came to 14 bases. The CDR3 totals 14 residues. The CDR3 is CASSPVPTGTEAFF. The CDR3 nucleotides are TGTGCCAGCAGCCCCGTTCCAACGGGCACTGAAGCTTTCTTT.

V usage is TRBV9 and J usage is TRBJ1-2; 8 bases are shared with TRBD1. Germline loops: CDR1 SGDLS, CDR2 YYNGEE. The CDR3 length is 16 residues. The trim removed 4 bases at V and 4 bases at J, leaving 12 bases unmatched. CDR3 in DNA: TGTGCCAGCAGCACGACCCCCGGGACAGGAAGCTATGGCTACACCTTC. Its protein product is CASSTTPGTGSYGYTF.

This clone occurred a few times. The V and J genes are TRBV6-8 and TRBJ2-7; maybe TRBD1 (5 bases). The CDR3 spans 14 residues. The germline V and J ends were trimmed by 7 bases and 1 base, with 14 bases remaining between them. Germline lookup yields CDR1 MNHGY and CDR2 SAAAGT. For the CDR3, the DNA is TGTGCCAGCACCCACCCGGCAGGGTCCTACGAGCAGTACTTC. It yields the protein CASTHPAGSYEQYF.

This chain connects TRBV5-1 to TRBJ2-2; D is perhaps TRBD2 (5 bases). Germline V gives CDR1 SGHRS, CDR2 YFSETQ. This CDR3 contains 14 residues. Trimming shortened V by 4 bases and J by 1 base, and 8 bases separated the two germline ends. The CDR3 sequence is CASSRGLNTGELFF. CDR3 nucleotides: TGCGCCAGCAGCCGCGGGTTGAACACCGGGGAGCTGTTTTTT.

This chain links TRBV7-2 with TRBJ2-3; D remains unclear. V lost 1 base and J lost 3, with 5 bases in between. In germline, CDR1 is SGHTA, CDR2 FQGNSA. The CDR3 is made up of 13 amino acids. The CDR3 reads CASSLDNTDTQYF. CDR3 nucleotides: TGTGCCAGCAGCTTAGACAATACAGATACGCAGTATTTT.

The chain couples TRBV6-6 to TRBJ1-2; D is perhaps TRBD1 (6 bases). Germline V gene sequence: CDR1 MNHNY, CDR2 SVGAGI (reference sequence). The CDR3 loop spans 16 amino acids. V dropped 6 bases and J dropped 5 bases, with 22 bases sitting between them. In DNA form, the CDR3 reads TGTGCCAGCAGGGGACCAAGGGGGGATAGGCAATATGGCTACACCTTC. It yields the protein CASRGPRGDRQYGYTF.

This clone was found a few times. The genes are TRBV2 and TRBJ2-1, with 9 bases aligning to TRBD2. The CDR3 sequence is 13 residues long. CDR1 SNHLY and CDR2 FYNNEI come from the germline V gene. The V gene end was trimmed by 5 bases and the J gene end by 6 bases; junction bases not matched to a gene: 2. The CDR3 loop reads CASSLAGANEQFF. CDR3 bases: TGTGCCAGCAGTTTAGCGGGGGCCAATGAGCAGTTCTTC. The variable domain in full, completed from reference TRBV2 and TRBJ2-1, reads EPEVTQTPSHQVTQMGQEVILRCVPISNHLYFYWYRQILGQKVEFLVSFYNNEISEKSEIFDDQFSVERPDGSNFTLKIRSTKLEDSAMYFCASSLAGANEQFFGPGTRLTVL.

The chain combines TRBV5-1 with TRBJ2-7; D is undetermined. Trimming took off 0 bases at V and 2 bases at J, with 9 bases between the two ends. CDR1 and CDR2 from the germline V gene are SGHRS and YFSETQ. The CDR3 contains 14 residues. DNA of the CDR3: TGCGCCAGCAGCTTGGGAGGCGGAACCTACGAGCAGTACTTC. This encodes CASSLGGGTYEQYF.

V and J are TRBV19 and TRBJ2-1; 11 bases match TRBD1. Germline V gives CDR1 LNHDA, CDR2 SQIVND (reference sequence). J was trimmed by 5 bases and V by 3 bases; bases with no gene match: 6. The CDR3 covers 16 residues. CDR3 region: CASSISTGQGDNEQFF. CDR3 sequence (DNA): TGTGCCAGTAGTATTTCGACGGGACAGGGGGACAATGAGCAGTTCTTC.

The chain links TRBV10-1 to TRBJ2-2, with 9 bases identical to TRBD2. The V gene end was trimmed by 7 bases and the J gene end by 4 bases; junction bases not matched to a gene: 4. Germline-derived CDR1 and CDR2 are WNHNN and SYGVQD (reference sequence). CDR3 length equals 14 residues. The CDR3 here is CASTKREVTGELFF. CDR3 bases: TGCGCCAGCACGAAGCGGGAGGTCACCGGGGAGCTGTTTTTT.

This rearrangement joins TRBV15 to TRBJ2-7, with D tentatively TRBD2 (6 bases). V was cut by 5 bases and J by 6 bases, with 14 bases left in between. Germline V gene sequence: CDR1 LNHNV, CDR2 YYDKDF (reference sequence). The CDR3 spans 13 residues. CDR3 residues: CATSGGSSGEQYF. The DNA of the CDR3 is TGTGCCACCAGCGGAGGGTCTTCCGGCGAGCAGTACTTC. Together with reference TRBV15 and TRBJ2-7, the CDR3 gives the full variable domain: DAMVIQNPRYQVTQFGKPVTLSCSQTLNHNVMYWYQQKSSQAPKLLFHYYDKDFNNEADTPDNFQSRRPNTSFCFLDIRSPGLGDTAMYLCATSGGSSGEQYFGPGTRLTVT.

J is TRBJ1-4 and V is TRBV6-1; 8 nucleotides agree with TRBD1. V shed 11 bases and J 7 bases; nucleotides not matched to a gene: 9. Germline lookup yields CDR1 MNHNS and CDR2 SASEGT. The CDR3 has 13 amino acids. The CDR3 DNA reads as TGTGCCGGATCACAGGGGGAGGGTGAAAAACTGTTTTTT. This encodes CAGSQGEGEKLFF.

Only one count was recorded for this clone. The rearrangement links TRBV2 to TRBJ2-6; D gene ambiguous. V lost 8 bases to trimming and J lost 0 bases, with 11 bases between them. Looked up from germline, CDR1 is SNHLY and CDR2 is FYNNEI. This CDR3 has 15 residues. The CDR3 DNA reads TGTGCCAGCGAACCGAGCATCTCTGGGGCCAACGTCCTGACTTTC. It yields the protein CASEPSISGANVLTF.

The chain carries TRBV19 and TRBJ1-5; tentative D call: TRBD1 (6 bases). Trimming stripped 6 bases from V and 0 bases from J, with 18 bases between. The CDR3 contains 17 residues. Germline V gene lookup returns CDR1 LNHDA and CDR2 SQIVND (reference sequence). DNA for the CDR3: TGTGCCAGTAGAGCACCCCAGGGGTGGACTAGCAATCAGCCCCAGCATTTT. Translating it yields CASRAPQGWTSNQPQHF.

This clone was recorded once. The V and J genes are TRBV2 and TRBJ2-7; 11 nucleotides match TRBD1. CDR1 is SNHLY, CDR2 FYNNEI, per germline. The CDR3 is 14 amino acids. V lost 8 bases and J lost 0; bases outside the gene matches: 3. Here the CDR3 reads CASLGTGGSYEQYF. CDR3 in DNA: TGTGCCAGCTTAGGGACAGGGGGCTCCTACGAGCAGTACTTC. Based on the CDR3 plus reference TRBV2 and TRBJ2-7, the full variable domain is EPEVTQTPSHQVTQMGQEVILRCVPISNHLYFYWYRQILGQKVEFLVSFYNNEISEKSEIFDDQFSVERPDGSNFTLKIRSTKLEDSAMYFCASLGTGGSYEQYFGPGTRLTVT.